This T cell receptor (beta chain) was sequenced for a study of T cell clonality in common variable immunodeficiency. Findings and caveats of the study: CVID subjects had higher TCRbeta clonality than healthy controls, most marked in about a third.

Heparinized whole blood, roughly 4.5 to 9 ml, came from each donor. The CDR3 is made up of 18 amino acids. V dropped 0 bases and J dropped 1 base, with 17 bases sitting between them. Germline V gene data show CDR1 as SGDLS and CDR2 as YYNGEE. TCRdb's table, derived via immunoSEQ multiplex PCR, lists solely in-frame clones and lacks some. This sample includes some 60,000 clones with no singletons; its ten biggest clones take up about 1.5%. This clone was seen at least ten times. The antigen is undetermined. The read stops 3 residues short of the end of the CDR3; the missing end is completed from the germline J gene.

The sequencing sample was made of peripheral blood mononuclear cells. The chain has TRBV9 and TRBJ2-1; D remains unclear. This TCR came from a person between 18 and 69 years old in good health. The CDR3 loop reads CASSVEAVSLPSYNEQFF. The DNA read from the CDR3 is TGTGCCAGCAGCGTAGAGGCGGTTAGCCTTCCGTCCTACAATGAG. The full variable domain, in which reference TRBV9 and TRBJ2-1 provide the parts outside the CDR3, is DSGVTQTPKHLITATGQRVTLRCSPRSGDLSVYWYQQSLDQGLQFLIQYYNGEERAKGNILERFSAQQFPDLHSELNLSSLELGDSALYFCASSVEAVSLPSYNEQFFGPGTRLTVL.